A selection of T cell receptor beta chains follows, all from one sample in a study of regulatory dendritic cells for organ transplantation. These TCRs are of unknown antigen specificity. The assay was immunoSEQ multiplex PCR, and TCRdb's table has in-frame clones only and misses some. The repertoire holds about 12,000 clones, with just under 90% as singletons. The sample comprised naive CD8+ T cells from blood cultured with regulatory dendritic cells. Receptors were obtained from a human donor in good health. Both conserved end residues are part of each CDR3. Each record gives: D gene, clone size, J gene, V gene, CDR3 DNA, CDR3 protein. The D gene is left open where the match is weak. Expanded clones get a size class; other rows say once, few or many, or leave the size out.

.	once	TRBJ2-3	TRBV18	TGTGCCAGCTCACCACCGCAGGGGCGCACAGATACGCAGTATTTT	CASSPPQGRTDTQYF
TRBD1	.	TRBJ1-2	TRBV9	TGTGCCAGCAGCCTCGACCCGGGACAGGGTTCTCTTGGCTACACCTTC	CASSLDPGQGSLGYTF
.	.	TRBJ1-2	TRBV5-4	TGTGCCAGCAGCCAGGACGCCTATGGCTACACCTTC	CASSQDAYGYTF
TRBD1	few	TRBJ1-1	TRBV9	TGTGCCAGCAGCGTTAGCAGCTTGCCGGGACAGGGGGAGAACACTGAAGCTTTCTTT	CASSVSSLPGQGENTEAFF
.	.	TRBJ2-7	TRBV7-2	TGTGCCAGCAGCTTAGCCCCCCCGTTGTACTTC	CASSLAPPLYF
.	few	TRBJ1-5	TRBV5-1	TGCGCCAGCAGCTGGAGTCCTAAATATAGCAATCAGCCCCAGCATTTT	CASSWSPKYSNQPQHF
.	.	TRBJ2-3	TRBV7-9	TGTGCCAGCAGGCGCCCTGGGACAGATACGCAGTATTTT	CASRRPGTDTQYF
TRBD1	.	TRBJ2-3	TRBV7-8	TGTGCCAGCAGCTTTATGACAGGGGGCGGGGAGGATACGCAGTATTTT	CASSFMTGGGEDTQYF
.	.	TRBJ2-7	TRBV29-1	TGCAGCGTCCAGCGGACGGATACCTACGAGCAGTACTTC	CSVQRTDTYEQYF
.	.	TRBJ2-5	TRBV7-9	TGTGCCAGCAGCTTAAGTTCAGCCCAAGAGACCCAGTACTTC	CASSLSSAQETQYF
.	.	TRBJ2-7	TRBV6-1	TGTGCCAGCAGTGAAGGGCGAGCCTACGAGCAGTACTTC	CASSEGRAYEQYF
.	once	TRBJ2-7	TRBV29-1	TGCAGCGTCCAACGATTGAACGAGCAGTACTTC	CSVQRLNEQYF
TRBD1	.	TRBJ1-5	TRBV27	TGTGCCAGCAGTCCACAGGGGTACAATCAGCCCCAGCATTTT	CASSPQGYNQPQHF
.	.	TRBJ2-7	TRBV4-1	TGCGCCAGCAGCCAAGTCGGCTTAAACCACGAGCAGTACTTC	CASSQVGLNHEQYF
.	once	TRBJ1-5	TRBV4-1	TGCGCCAGCAGCCAAGTGGACTCCAATCAGCCCCAGCATTTT	CASSQVDSNQPQHF
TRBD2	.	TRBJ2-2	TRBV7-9	TGTGCCAGCAGTCCCTTAGCGGGAGAGGACACCGGGGAGCTGTTTTTT	CASSPLAGEDTGELFF
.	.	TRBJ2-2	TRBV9	TGTGCCAGCATCGAGGAGGCCGGGGAGCTGTTTTTT	CASIEEAGELFF
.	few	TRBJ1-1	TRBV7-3	TGTGCCAGCAGCTGGGGTGGGAACACTGAAGCTTTCTTT	CASSWGGNTEAFF
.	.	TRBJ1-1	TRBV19	TGTGCCAGTCAGGGGACCTCGGACAGGAACACTGAAGCTTTCTTT	CASQGTSDRNTEAFF
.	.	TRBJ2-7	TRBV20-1	TGCAGTGCCCCTTATTACGAGCAGTACTTC	CSAPYYEQYF
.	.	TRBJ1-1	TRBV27	TGTGCCAGCAGTTTATTTATGGGAGGCCCGCCGTCTGAAGCTTTCTTT	CASSLFMGGPPSEAFF
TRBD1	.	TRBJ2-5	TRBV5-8	TGTGCCAGCAGCTTGGGACAGGGCCGGGAGACCCAGTACTTC	CASSLGQGRETQYF
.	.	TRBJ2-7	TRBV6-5	TGTGCCAGCAGTACTGGGCAGGTATACGAGCAGTACTTC	CASSTGQVYEQYF
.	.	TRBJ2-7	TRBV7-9	TGTGCCAGCAGCTTAGCGTGGCACGAGCAGTACTTC	CASSLAWHEQYF
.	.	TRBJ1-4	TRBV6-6	TGTGCCAGCAGCCCCCCGGGGGAAAAACTGTTTTTT	CASSPPGEKLFF
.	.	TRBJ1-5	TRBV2	TGTGCCAGCACTCCGGGACACTCGCCCGGCGGACAGCCCCAGCATTTT	CASTPGHSPGGQPQHF
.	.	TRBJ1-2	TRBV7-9	TGTGCCAGCGGGAGCTATGGCTACACCTTC	CASGSYGYTF
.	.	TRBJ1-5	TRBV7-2	TGTGCCAGCAGCTTAGCTATCACCGGAAGTCTGCAGCCCCAGCATTTT	CASSLAITGSLQPQHF
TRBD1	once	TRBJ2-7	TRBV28	TGTGCCAGCAACCCTACCGGGACAGGATCCTACGAGCAGTACTTC	CASNPTGTGSYEQYF
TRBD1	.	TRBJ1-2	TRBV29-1	TGCAGCGTTGAAGATTGGTCCGGACAGGGACATGGCTACACCTTC	CSVEDWSGQGHGYTF
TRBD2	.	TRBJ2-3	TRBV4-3	TGCGCCAGCAGCCATTCATCTGGCGGGAGAAGGGATACGCAGTATTTT	CASSHSSGGRRDTQYF
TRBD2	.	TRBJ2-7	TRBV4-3	TGCGCCAGCAGCCAAGATCTAGCTAGCGGCTACGAGCAGTACTTC	CASSQDLASGYEQYF
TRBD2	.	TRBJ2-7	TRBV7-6	TGTGCCAGCAGCTTGACTAGCGGGTCCGAGCAGTACTTC	CASSLTSGSEQYF
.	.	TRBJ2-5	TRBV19	TGTGCCAGTAGTATAGGTGGCGGACAAGAGACCCAGTACTTC	CASSIGGGQETQYF
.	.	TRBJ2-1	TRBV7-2	TGTGCCAGCAGCTTAGCGCTAATTACCCGGGGATCCTACAATGAGCAGTTCTTC	CASSLALITRGSYNEQFF
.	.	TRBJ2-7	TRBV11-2	TGTGCCAGCAGCCCACGGGACTCCGTCTACGAGCAGTACTTC	CASSPRDSVYEQYF
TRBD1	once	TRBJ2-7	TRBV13	TGTGCCAGCAGCGCAACGACAGGGGGCTTCTACGAGCAGTACTTC	CASSATTGGFYEQYF